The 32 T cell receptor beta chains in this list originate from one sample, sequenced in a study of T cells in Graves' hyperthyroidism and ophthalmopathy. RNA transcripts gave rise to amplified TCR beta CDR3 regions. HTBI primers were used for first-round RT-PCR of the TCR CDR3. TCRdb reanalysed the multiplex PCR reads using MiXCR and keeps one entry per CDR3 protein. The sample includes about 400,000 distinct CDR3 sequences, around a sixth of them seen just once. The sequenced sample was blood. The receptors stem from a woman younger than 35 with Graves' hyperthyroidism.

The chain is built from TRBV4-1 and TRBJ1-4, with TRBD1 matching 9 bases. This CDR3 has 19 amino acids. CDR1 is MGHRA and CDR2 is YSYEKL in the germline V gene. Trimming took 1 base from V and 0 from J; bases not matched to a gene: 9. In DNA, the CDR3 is TGCGCCAGCAGCCAAGGGTACGGGGGACAGGGTGCAACTAATGAAAAACTGTTTTTT. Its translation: CASSQGYGGQGATNEKLFF.

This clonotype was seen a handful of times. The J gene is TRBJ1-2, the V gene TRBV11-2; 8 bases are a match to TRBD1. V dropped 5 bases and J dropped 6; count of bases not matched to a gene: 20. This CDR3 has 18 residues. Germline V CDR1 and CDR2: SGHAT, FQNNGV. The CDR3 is CASSPLTGQGGVKHGYTF. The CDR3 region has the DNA TGTGCCAGCAGCCCCCTGACAGGACAGGGAGGCGTGAAGCATGGCTACACCTTC. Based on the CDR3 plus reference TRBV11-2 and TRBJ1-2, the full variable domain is EAGVAQSPRYKIIEKRQSVAFWCNPISGHATLYWYQQILGQGPKLLIQFQNNGVVDDSQLPKDRFSAERLKGVDSTLKIQPAKLEDSAVYLCASSPLTGQGGVKHGYTFGSGTRLTVV.

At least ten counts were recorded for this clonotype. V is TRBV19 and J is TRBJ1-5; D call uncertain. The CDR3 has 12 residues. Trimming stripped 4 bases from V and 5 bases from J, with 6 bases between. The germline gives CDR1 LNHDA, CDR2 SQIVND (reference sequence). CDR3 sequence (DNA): TGTGCCAGTAGTAAAAGCCATCAGCCCCAGCATTTT. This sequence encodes CASSKSHQPQHF.

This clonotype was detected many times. In DNA form, the CDR3 reads TGTGCCAGCAGCCAAGATTCCGCTCACAATGAGCAGTTCTTC. Encoded protein: CASSQDSAHNEQFF. The chain combines TRBV14 with TRBJ2-1; D is unclear. CDR1 and CDR2 from the germline V gene are SGHDN and FVKESK. V was pared by 0 bases and J by 5 bases, with 8 bases between. The CDR3 totals 14 residues.

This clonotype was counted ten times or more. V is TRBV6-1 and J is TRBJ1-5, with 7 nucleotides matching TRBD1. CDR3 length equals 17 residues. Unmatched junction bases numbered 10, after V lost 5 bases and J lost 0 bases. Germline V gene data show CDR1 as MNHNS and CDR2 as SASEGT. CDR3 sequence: CASSRGQRLYSNQPQHF. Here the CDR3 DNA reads TGTGCCAGCAGTCGGGGACAGAGGTTATATAGCAATCAGCCCCAGCATTTT.

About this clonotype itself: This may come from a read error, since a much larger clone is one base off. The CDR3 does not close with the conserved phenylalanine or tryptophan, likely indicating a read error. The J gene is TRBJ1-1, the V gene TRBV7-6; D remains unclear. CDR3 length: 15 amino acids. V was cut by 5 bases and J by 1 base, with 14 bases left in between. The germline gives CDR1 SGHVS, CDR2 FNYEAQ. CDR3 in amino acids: CASSPRARWNTEAFL. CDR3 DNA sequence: TGTGCCAGCAGCCCGAGGGCCCGGTGGAACACTGAAGCTTTCTTG.

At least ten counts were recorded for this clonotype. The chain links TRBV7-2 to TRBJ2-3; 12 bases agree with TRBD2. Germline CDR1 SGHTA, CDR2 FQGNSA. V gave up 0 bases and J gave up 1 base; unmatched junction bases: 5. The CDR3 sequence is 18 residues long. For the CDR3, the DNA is TGTGCCAGCAGCTTAGCGCGACTAGCGGGGGCCGGCACAGATACGCAGTATTTT. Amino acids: CASSLARLAGAGTDTQYF.

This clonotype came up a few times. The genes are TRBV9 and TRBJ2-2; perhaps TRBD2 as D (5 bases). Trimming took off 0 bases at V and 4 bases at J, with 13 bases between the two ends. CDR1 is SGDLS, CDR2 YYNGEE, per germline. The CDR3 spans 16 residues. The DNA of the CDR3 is TGTGCCAGCAGCGTAGGAAACGGGGTTTCCACCGGGGAGCTGTTTTTT. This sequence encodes CASSVGNGVSTGELFF.

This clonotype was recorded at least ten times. This CDR3 reads CASSLSPDYGYTF. The CDR3 bases are TGCGCCAGCAGCTTGTCTCCGGACTATGGCTACACCTTC. The V call is TRBV5-1, the J call TRBJ1-2; unclear D gene. Trimming removed 1 base at V and 3 bases at J, with 7 bases between. The V gene's germline CDR1 is SGHRS and CDR2 YFSETQ. The CDR3 is made up of 13 amino acids.

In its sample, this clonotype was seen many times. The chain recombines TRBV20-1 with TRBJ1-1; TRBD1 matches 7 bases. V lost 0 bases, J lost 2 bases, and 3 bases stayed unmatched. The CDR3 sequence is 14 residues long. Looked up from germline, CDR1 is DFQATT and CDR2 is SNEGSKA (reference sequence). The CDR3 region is CSARETGVNTEAFF. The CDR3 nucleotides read TGCAGTGCTAGAGAAACAGGGGTTAACACTGAAGCTTTCTTT.

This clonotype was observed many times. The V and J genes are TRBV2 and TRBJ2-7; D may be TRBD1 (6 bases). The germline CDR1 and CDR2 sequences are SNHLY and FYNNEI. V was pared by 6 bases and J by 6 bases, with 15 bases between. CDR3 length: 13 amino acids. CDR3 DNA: TGTGCCAGCAGCTTCGGTACAGGGAGCGAGCAGTACTTC. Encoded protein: CASSFGTGSEQYF.

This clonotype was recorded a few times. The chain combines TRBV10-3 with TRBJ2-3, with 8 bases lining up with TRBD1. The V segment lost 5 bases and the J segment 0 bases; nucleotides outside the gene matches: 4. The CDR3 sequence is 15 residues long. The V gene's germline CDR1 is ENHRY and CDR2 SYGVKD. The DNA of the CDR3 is TGTGCCATCAGTATGACAGGGGACAGCACAGATACGCAGTATTTT. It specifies CAISMTGDSTDTQYF.

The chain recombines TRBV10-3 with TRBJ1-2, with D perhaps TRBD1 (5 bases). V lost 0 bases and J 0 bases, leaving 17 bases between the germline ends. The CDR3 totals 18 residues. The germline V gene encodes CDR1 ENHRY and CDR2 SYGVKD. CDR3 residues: CAISESTVGLAANYGYTF. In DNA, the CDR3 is TGTGCCATCAGTGAGTCGACAGTTGGGTTGGCTGCTAACTATGGCTACACCTTC.

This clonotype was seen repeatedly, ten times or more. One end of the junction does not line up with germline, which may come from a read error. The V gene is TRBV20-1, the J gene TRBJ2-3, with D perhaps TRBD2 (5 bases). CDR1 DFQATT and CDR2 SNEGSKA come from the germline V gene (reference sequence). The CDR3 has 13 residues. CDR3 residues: CSARGQGTDTQYF. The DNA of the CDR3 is TGCAGTGCAAGAGGGCAGGGCACAGATACGCAGTATTTT.

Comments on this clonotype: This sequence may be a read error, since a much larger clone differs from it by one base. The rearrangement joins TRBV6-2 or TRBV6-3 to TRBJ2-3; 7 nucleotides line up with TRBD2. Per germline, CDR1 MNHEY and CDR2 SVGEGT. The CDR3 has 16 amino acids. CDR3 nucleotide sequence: TGTGCCAGCAGTTTACTAGCGAGCGGAAGCACAGATAGGCAGTATTTT. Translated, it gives CASSLLASGSTDRQYF.

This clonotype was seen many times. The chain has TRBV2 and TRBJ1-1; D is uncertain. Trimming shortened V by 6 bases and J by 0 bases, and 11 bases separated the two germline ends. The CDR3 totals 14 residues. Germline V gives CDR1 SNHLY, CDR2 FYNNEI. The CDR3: CASSGVSVNTEAFF. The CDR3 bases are TGTGCCAGCAGCGGCGTTTCGGTGAACACTGAAGCTTTCTTT.

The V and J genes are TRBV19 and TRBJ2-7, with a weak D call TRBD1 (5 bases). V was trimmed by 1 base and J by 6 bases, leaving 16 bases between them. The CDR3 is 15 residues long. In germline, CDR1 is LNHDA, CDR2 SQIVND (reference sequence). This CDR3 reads CASSIVRQGNGEQYF. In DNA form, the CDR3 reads TGTGCCAGTAGTATAGTGCGGCAGGGAAATGGCGAGCAGTACTTC.

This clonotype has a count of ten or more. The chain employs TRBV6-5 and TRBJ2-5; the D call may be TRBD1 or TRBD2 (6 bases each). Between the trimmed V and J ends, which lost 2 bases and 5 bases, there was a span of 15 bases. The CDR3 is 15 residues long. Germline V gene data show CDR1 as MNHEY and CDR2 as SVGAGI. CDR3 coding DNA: TGTGCCAGCAGTTACGCCAGTAGGGGGGAGGAGACCCAGTACTTC. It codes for CASSYASRGEETQYF.

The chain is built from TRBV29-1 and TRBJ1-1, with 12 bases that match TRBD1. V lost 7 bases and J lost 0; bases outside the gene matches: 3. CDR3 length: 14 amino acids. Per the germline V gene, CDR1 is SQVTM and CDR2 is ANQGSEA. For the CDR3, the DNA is TGCAGCGCCGGGACAGGGGGCGTGAACACTGAAGCTTTCTTT. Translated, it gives CSAGTGGVNTEAFF.

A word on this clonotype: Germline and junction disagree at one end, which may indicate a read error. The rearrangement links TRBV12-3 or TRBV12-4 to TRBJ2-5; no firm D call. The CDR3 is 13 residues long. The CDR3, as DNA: TGTGCCACCAGTGACCCCCCTGATGAGACCCAGTACTTC. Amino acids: CATSDPPDETQYF.

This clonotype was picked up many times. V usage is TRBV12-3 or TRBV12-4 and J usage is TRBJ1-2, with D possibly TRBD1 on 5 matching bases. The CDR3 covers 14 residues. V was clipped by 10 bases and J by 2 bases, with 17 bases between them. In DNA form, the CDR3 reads TGTGCCACCAAGGCGGGGCTGGCAAACTATGGCTACACCTTC. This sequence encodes CATKAGLANYGYTF.

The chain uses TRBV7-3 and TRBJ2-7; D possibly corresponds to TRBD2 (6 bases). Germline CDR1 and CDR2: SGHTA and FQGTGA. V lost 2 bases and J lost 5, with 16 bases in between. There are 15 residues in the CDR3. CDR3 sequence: CASSLGGSGVHEQYF. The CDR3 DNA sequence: TGTGCCAGCAGCTTAGGGGGGAGTGGGGTCCACGAGCAGTACTTC. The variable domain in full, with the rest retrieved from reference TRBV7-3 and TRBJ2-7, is GAGVSQTPSNKVTEKGKYVELRCDPISGHTALYWYRQSLGQGPEFLIYFQGTGAADDSGLPNDRFFAVRPEGSVSTLKIQRTERGDSAVYLCASSLGGSGVHEQYFGPGTRLTVT.

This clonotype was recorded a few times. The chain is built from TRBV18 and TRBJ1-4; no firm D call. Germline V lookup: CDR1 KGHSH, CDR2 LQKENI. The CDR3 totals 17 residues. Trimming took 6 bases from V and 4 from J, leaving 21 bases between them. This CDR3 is CASSPSPDGFGNEKLFF. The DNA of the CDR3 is TGTGCCAGCTCCCCCTCCCCGGACGGGTTTGGTAATGAAAAACTGTTTTTT. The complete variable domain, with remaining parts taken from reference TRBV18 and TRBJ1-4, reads NAGVMQNPRHLVRRRGQEARLRCSPMKGHSHVYWYRQLPEEGLKFMVYLQKENIIDESGMPKERFSAEFPKEGPSILRIQQVVRGDSAAYFCASSPSPDGFGNEKLFFGSGTQLSVL.

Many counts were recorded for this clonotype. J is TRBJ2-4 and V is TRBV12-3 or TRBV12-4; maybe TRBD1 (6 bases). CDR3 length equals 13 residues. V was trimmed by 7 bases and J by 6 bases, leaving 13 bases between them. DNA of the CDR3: TGTGCCAGCACCAAGAGGGGGACAAACATTCAGTACTTC. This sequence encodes CASTKRGTNIQYF.

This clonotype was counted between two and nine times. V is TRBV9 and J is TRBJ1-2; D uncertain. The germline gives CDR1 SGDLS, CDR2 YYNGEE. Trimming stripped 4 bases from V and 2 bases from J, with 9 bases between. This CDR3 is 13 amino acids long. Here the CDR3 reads CASSLTVNYGYTF. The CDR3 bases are TGTGCCAGCAGCTTGACGGTGAACTATGGCTACACCTTC.

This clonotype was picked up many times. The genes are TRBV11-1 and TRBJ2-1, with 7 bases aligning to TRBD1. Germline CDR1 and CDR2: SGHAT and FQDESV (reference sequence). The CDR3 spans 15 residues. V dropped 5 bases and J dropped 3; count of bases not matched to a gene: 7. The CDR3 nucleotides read TGTGCCAGCAGCCACAGTGGACAGGACTACAATGAGCAGTTCTTC. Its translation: CASSHSGQDYNEQFF.

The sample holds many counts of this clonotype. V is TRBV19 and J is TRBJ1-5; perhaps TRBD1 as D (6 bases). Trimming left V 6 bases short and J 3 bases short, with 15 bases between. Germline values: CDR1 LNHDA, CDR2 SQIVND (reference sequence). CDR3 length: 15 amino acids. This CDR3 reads CASSTPGAVNQPQHF. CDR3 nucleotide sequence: TGTGCCAGTAGCACTCCGGGGGCAGTCAATCAGCCCCAGCATTTT.

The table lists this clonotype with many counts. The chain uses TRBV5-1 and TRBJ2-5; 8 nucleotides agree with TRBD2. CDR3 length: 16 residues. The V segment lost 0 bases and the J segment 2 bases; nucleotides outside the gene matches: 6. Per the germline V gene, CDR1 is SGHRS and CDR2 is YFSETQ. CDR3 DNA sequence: TGCGCCAGCAGCTTGGAGGTAGCGGGGCTTCAAGAGACCCAGTACTTC. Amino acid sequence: CASSLEVAGLQETQYF. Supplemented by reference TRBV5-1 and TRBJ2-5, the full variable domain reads KAGVTQTPRYLIKTRGQQVTLSCSPISGHRSVSWYQQTPGQGLQFLFEYFSETQRNKGNFPGRFSGRQFSNSRSEMNVSTLELGDSALYLCASSLEVAGLQETQYFGPGTRLLVL.

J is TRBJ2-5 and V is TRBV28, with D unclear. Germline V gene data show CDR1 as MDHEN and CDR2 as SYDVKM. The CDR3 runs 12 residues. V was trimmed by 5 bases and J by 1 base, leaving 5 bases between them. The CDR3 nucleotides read TGTGCCAGCAGTGTGGCCCAAGAGACCCAGTACTTC. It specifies CASSVAQETQYF.

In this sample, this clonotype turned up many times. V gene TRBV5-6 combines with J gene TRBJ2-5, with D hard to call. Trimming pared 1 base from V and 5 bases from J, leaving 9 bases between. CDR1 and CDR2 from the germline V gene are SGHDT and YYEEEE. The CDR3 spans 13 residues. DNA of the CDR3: TGTGCCAGCAGCTTGAGGGTCTCGGAGACCCAGTACTTC. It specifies CASSLRVSETQYF.

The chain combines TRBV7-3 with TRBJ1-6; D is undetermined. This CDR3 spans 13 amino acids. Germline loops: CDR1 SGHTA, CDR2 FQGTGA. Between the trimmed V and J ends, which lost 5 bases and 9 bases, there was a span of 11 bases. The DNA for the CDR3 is TGTGCCAGCAGCACCGGCCCCAGTTCACCCCTCCACTTT. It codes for CASSTGPSSPLHF.

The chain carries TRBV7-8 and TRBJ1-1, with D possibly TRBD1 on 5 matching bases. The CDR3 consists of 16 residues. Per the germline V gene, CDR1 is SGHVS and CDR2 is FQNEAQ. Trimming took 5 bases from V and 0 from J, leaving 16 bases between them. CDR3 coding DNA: TGTGCCAGCAGCCCGCCGGGACGGAATATGAACACTGAAGCTTTCTTT. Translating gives CASSPPGRNMNTEAFF.